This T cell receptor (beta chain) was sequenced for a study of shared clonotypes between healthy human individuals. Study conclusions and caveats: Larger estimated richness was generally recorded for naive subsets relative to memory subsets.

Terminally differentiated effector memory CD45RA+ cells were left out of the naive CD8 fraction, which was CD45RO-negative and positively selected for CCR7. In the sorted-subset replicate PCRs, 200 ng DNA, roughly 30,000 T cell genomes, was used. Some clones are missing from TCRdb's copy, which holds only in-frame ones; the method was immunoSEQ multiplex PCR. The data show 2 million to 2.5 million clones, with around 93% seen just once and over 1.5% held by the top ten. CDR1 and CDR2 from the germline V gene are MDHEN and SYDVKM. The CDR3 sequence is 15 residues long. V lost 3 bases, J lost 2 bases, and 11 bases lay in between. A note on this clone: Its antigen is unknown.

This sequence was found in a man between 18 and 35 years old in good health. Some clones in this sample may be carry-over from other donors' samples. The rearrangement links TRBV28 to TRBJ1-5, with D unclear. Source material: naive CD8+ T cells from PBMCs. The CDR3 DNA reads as TGTGCCAGCAGTTTTTCGCAGGCCCGCAATCAGCCCCAGCATTTT. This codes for CASSFSQARNQPQHF.